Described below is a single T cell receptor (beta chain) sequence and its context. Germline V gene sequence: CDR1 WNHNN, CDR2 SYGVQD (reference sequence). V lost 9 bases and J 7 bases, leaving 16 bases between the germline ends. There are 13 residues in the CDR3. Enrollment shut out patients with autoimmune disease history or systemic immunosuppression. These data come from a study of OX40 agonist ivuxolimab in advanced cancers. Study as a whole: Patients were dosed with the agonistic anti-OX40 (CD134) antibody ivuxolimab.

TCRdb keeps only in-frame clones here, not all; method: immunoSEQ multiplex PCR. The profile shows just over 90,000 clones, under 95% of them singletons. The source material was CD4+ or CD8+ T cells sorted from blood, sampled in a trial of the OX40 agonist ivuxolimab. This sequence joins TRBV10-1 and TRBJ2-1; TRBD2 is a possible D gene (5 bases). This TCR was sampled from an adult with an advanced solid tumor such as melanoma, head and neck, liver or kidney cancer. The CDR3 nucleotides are TGCGCCAGTGCATTGGGGAGTCGGAATGAGCAGTTCTTC. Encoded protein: CASALGSRNEQFF.